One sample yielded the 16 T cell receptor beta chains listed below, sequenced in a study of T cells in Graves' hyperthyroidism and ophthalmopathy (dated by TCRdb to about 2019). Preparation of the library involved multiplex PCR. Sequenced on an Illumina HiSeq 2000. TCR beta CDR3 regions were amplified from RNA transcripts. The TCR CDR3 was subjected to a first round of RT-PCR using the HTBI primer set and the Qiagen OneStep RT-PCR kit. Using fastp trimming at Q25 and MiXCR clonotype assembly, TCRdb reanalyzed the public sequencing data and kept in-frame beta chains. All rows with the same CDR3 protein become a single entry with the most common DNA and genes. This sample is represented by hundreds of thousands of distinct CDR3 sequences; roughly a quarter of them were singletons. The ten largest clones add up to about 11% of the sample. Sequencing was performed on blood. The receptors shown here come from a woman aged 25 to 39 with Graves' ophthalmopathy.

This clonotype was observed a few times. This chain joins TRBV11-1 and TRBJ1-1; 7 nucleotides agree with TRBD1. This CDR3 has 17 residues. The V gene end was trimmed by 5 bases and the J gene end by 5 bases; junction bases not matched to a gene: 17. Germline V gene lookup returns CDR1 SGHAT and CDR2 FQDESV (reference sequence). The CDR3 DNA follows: TGTGCCAGCAGCCGAACTGACCAGGGGGATTGGAGAACTGAAGCTTTCTTT. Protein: CASSRTDQGDWRTEAFF.

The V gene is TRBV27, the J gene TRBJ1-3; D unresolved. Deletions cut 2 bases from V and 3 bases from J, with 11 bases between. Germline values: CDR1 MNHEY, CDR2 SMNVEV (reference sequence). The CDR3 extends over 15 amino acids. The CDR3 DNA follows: TGTGCCAGCAGTTTAAGCCGGGCAATTGGAAACACCATATATTTT. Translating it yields CASSLSRAIGNTIYF.

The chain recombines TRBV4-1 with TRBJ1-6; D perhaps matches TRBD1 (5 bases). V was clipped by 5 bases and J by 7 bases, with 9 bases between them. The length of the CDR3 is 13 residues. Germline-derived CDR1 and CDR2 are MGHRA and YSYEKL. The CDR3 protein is CASSTQGNSPLHF. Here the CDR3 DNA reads TGCGCCAGCAGCACTCAGGGCAATTCACCCCTCCACTTT.

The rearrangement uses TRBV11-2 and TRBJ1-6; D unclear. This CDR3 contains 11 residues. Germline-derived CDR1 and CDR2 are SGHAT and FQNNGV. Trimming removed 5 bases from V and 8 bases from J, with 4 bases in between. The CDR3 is CASSEDSPLHF. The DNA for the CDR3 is TGTGCCAGCAGCGAGGATTCACCCCTCCACTTT.

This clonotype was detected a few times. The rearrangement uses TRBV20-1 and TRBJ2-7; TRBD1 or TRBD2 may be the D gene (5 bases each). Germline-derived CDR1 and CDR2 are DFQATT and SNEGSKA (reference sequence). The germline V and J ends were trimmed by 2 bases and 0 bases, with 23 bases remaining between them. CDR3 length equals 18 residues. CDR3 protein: CSARTPVNWGSSSYEQYF. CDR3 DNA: TGCAGTGCTAGAACCCCCGTAAACTGGGGGTCTAGCTCCTACGAGCAGTACTTC.

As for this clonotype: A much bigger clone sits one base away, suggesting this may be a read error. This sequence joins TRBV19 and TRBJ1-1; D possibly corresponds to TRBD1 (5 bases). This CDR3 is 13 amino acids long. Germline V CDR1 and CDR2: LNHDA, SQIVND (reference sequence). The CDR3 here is CSSKGDLNTEAFF. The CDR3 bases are TGTTCCAGTAAAGGGGACCTGAACACTGAAGCTTTCTTT.

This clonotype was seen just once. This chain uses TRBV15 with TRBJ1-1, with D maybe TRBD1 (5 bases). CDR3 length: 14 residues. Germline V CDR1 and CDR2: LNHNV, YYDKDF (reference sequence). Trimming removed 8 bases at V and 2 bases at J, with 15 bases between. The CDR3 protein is CATRVRGANTEAFF. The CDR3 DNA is TGTGCCACCCGGGTGAGGGGAGCTAACACTGAAGCTTTCTTT.

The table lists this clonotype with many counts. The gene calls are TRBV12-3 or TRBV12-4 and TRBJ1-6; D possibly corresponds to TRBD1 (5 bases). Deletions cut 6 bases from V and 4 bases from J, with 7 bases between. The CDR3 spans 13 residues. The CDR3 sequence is CASRGRYNSPLHF. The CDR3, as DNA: TGTGCCAGCAGGGGACGGTATAATTCACCCCTCCACTTT.

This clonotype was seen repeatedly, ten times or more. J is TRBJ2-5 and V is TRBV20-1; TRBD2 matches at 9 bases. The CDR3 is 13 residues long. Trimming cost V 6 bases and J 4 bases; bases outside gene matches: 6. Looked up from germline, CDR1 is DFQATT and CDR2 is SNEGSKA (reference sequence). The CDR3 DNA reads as TGCAGTGCAGGGACTAGCTGGTCAGAGACCCAGTACTTC. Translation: CSAGTSWSETQYF.

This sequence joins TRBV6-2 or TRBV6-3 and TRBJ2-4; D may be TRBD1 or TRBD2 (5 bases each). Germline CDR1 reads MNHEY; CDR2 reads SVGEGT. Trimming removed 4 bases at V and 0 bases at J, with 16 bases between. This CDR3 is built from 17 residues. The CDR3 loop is CASSSIRELLAKNIQYF. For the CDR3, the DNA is TGTGCCAGCAGTTCCATCAGGGAGCTACTAGCCAAAAACATTCAGTACTTC.

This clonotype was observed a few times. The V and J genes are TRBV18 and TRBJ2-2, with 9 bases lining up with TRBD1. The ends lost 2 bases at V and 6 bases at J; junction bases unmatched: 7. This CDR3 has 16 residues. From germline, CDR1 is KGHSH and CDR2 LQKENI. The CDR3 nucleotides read TGTGCCAGCTCACCAGGCCGGGACAGGGTATCCGGGGAGCTGTTTTTT. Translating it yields CASSPGRDRVSGELFF. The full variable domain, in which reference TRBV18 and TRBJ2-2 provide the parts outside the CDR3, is NAGVMQNPRHLVRRRGQEARLRCSPMKGHSHVYWYRQLPEEGLKFMVYLQKENIIDESGMPKERFSAEFPKEGPSILRIQQVVRGDSAAYFCASSPGRDRVSGELFFGEGSRLTVL.

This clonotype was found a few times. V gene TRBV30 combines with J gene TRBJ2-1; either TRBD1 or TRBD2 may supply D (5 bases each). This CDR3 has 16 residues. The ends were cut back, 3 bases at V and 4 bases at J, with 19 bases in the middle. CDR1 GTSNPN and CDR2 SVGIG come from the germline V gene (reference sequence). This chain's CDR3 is CAWSPKPGQRYNEQFF. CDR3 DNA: TGTGCCTGGAGCCCCAAACCGGGGCAGCGTTACAATGAGCAGTTCTTC.

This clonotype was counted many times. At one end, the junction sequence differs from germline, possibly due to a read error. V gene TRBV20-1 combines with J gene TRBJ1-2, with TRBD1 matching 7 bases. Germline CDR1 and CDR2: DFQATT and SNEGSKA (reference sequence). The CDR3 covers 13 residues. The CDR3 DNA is TGCAGTGCCAGAGACAGGGCAGACTATGGCTACACCTTC. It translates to CSARDRADYGYTF.

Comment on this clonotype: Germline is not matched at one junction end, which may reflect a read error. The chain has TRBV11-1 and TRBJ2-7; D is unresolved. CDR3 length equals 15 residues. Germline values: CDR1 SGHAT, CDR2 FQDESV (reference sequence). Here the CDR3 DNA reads TGTGCCAGCAGTTCCGTCCGCAAATCCTCCTTCGAGCAGTACTTC. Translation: CASSSVRKSSFEQYF.

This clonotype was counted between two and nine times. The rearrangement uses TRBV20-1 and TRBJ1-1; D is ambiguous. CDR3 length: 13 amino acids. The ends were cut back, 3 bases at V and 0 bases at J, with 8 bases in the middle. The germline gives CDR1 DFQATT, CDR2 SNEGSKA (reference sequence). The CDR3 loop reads CSASAGMNTEAFF. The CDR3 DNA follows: TGCAGTGCTAGCGCGGGGATGAACACTGAAGCTTTCTTT.

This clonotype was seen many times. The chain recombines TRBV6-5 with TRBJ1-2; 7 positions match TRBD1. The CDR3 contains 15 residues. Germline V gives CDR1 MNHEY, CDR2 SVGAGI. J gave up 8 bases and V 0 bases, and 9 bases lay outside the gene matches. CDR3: CASSYSRTGLGGYTF. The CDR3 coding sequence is TGTGCCAGCAGTTACTCGAGGACAGGTTTAGGGGGCTACACCTTC.